The rows below give T cell receptor beta chains drawn from one sample of a study of cytomegalovirus exposure and HLA in healthy donors. Method: immunoSEQ multiplex PCR; TCRdb's copy keeps in-frame clones and lacks some. Of 150,000 or so clones listed, 80% are singletons. The sequencing input was PBMCs. Receptors were obtained from a woman aged 40 to 50 in good health and CMV-seropositive. Both conserved end residues are part of each CDR3. D genes are given only for firm matches. Not all rows give a size; the values are once, few, many and, for expanded clones, a class.

V gene	J gene	clone size	D gene	CDR3 DNA	CDR3 protein
TRBV19	TRBJ1-1	.	.	TGTGCCAGTAGTATAGACCTGTTGCAAAGAAGCTCTTTT	CASSIDLLQRSSF
TRBV10-2	TRBJ2-1	.	.	TGCGCCAGCAGTGAGTCGGGGGGGGCCAGCTCCTACAATGAGCAGTTCTTC	CASSESGGASSYNEQFF
TRBV6-5	TRBJ1-5	.	TRBD1	TGTGCCAGCAGTGAGGACAGGGGTCAGCCCCAGCATTTT	CASSEDRGQPQHF
TRBV12-5	TRBJ2-4	.	.	TGTGCTAGTGGTTTGTTAGACTTC	CASGLLDF
TRBV9	TRBJ2-2	.	.	TGTGCCAGCAGCGTAGTCTCAGTACCCCCCACCGGGGAGCTGTTTTTT	CASSVVSVPPTGELFF
TRBV19	TRBJ1-2	.	TRBD1	TGTGCCAGTAGTACGGTACAGGGGGCGACCGTGTATGGCTACACCTTC	CASSTVQGATVYGYTF
TRBV27	TRBJ2-7	.	.	TGTGCCAGCAGTTCGGGAGCCCTCTACGAGCAGTACTTC	CASSSGALYEQYF
TRBV28	TRBJ1-1	.	.	TGTGCCAGCAGTTTCCAGCGCGGAATGAACACTGAAGCTTTCTTT	CASSFQRGMNTEAFF
TRBV6-5	TRBJ2-2	.	TRBD2	TGTGCCAGCAGTTACCCCGGACTAGCGACCGGGGAGCTGTTTTTT	CASSYPGLATGELFF
TRBV4-1	TRBJ1-5	.	TRBD1	TGCGCCAGCAGCCAGGGAGGGATTCTGGACAGGGGAGGCAATCAGCCCCAGCATTTT	CASSQGGILDRGGNQPQHF
TRBV27	TRBJ1-5	.	.	TGTGCCAGCAGTACGACCGGGAATCAGCCCCAGCATTTT	CASSTTGNQPQHF
TRBV7-8	TRBJ2-1	.	.	TGTGCCAGCAGCTTTGGGGGGTACAATGAGCAGTTCTTC	CASSFGGYNEQFF
TRBV5-1	TRBJ2-1	once	.	TGCGCCAGCAGCTTGGGTCAGGGTCCCTACAATGAGCAGTTCTTC	CASSLGQGPYNEQFF
TRBV5-1	TRBJ1-1	.	.	TGCGCCAGCAGCTTGGGGGAGTGGGCGGGGAACACTGAAGCTTTCTTT	CASSLGEWAGNTEAFF
TRBV5-1	TRBJ1-1	.	.	TGCGCCAGCAGCTTTGGGACACCTTATGAAGCTTTCTTT	CASSFGTPYEAFF
TRBV27	TRBJ2-7	.	.	TGTGCCAGCAGTACCCGACTAGACGAGCAGTACTTC	CASSTRLDEQYF
TRBV6-5	TRBJ2-5	.	.	TGTGCCAGCAGCAACGGTCCGTATAAAGAGACCCAGTACTTC	CASSNGPYKETQYF
TRBV27	TRBJ2-5	.	.	TGTGCCAGCAGTCGTAGCTTGGGAGAGACCCAGTACTTC	CASSRSLGETQYF
TRBV7-8	TRBJ1-2	once	.	TGTGCCAGCAGCTCCCCCGGTCCTATCTATGGCTACACCTTC	CASSSPGPIYGYTF
TRBV6-1	TRBJ2-1	.	.	TGTGCCAGCATTGGGACGGGACTCGCGTTCTTC	CASIGTGLAFF
TRBV9	TRBJ1-1	.	.	TGTGCCAGCAGCCTTCCGGACACAAATGAAGCTTTCTTT	CASSLPDTNEAFF
TRBV14	TRBJ1-1	few	TRBD1	TGTGCCAGCAGCCAAGACTTGGGACAGGGAGGCACTGAAGCTTTCTTT	CASSQDLGQGGTEAFF
TRBV27	TRBJ2-3	.	.	TGTGCCAGCAGTCTAGGGGCAACTAGCACAGATACGCAGTATTTT	CASSLGATSTDTQYF
TRBV30	TRBJ1-4	.	.	TGTGCCTGGAGTGTACGAAAGGGGGGGAATGAAAAACTGTTTTTT	CAWSVRKGGNEKLFF
TRBV7-9	TRBJ2-1	once	TRBD2	TGTGCCAGCAGCTTAGACGCGGGAGAGGTAAATGAGCAGTTCTTC	CASSLDAGEVNEQFF
TRBV18	TRBJ2-4	.	.	TGTGCCAGCTCACCGGCGGGGGCCAAAAACATTCAGTACTTC	CASSPAGAKNIQYF
TRBV28	TRBJ2-7	.	TRBD1	TGTGCCAGCACCCGAACGACAGGGGTCTACGAGCAGTACTTC	CASTRTTGVYEQYF
TRBV30	TRBJ2-1	.	.	TGTGCCTGGAGTCTTTCTAGCAGCGCCTACAATGAGCAGTTCTTC	CAWSLSSSAYNEQFF
TRBV28	TRBJ2-5	.	TRBD2	TGTGCCAGCAGTTTCACTAGCGGCAAAAAAAGAGAGACCCAGTACTTC	CASSFTSGKKRETQYF
TRBV6-5	TRBJ2-7	.	.	TGTGCCAGCAGTTACTCGCAGGGGAGTCGATACGAGCAGTACTTC	CASSYSQGSRYEQYF
TRBV15	TRBJ2-1	.	TRBD2	TGTGCCACCAGCAGAGGGCTAGCGGGAGTCAATGAGCAGTTCTTC	CATSRGLAGVNEQFF
TRBV19	TRBJ2-1	.	TRBD2	TGTGCCAGTAGTATAGGGGTCCTAGCGGGAGTCGCTATGGGTCCCAGGGGTGAGCAGTTCTTC	CASSIGVLAGVAMGPRGEQFF
TRBV29-1	TRBJ1-2	.	.	TGCAGCGTTGAAATTTGGCCAGGGATCTATGGCTACACCTTC	CSVEIWPGIYGYTF
TRBV7-6	TRBJ2-1	few	.	TGTGCCAGCAGCCACCAGAGGGACAATGAGCAGTTCTTC	CASSHQRDNEQFF
TRBV6-5	TRBJ1-3	.	.	TGTGCCAGCAGTTACGCGGGAGATGGAAACACCATATATTTT	CASSYAGDGNTIYF
TRBV19	TRBJ2-7	.	.	TGTGCCAGTAGTATGGGCCCCTCCTACGAGCAGTACTTC	CASSMGPSYEQYF